These 32 T cell receptor beta chains came from one sample sequenced in a study of blood T cells in healthy people across ages. The second PCR ran about 6 to 12 cycles with a sample-barcoded 5' primer and J-beta primers. A single record per CDR3 protein comes from TCRdb applying MiXCR to the 5' RACE reads. The table records about 1,800,000 distinct CDR3 sequences, roughly 27% of them present only once. Sequencing was performed on blood. The receptors come from a woman aged 25-40 years in good health.

V gene TRBV6-5 combines with J gene TRBJ1-5, with unresolved D. Germline V CDR1 and CDR2: MNHEY, SVGAGI. The length of the CDR3 is 14 residues. The V end was cut by 4 bases, the J end by 6 bases, with 13 bases between. CDR3 in amino acids: CASSFRRVSQPQHF. Here the CDR3 DNA reads TGTGCCAGCAGTTTCAGGAGGGTATCTCAGCCCCAGCATTTT.

This clonotype was counted a few times. The V call is TRBV30, the J call TRBJ2-7, with 14 bases lining up with TRBD2. CDR3 length: 15 amino acids. The V gene's germline CDR1 is GTSNPN and CDR2 SVGIG (reference sequence). V lost 1 base to trimming and J lost 2 bases; unmatched junction nucleotides: 1. The CDR3 DNA sequence: TGTGCCTGGAGTGAGGGACTAGCGGGGGCCTACGAGCAGTACTTC. Amino acids: CAWSEGLAGAYEQYF.

Ten or more counts support this clonotype. The chain is built from TRBV6-4 and TRBJ2-5; TRBD2 might be the D (6 bases). Per germline, CDR1 MRHNA and CDR2 SNTAGT. V lost 6 bases, J lost 3 bases, and 14 bases lay in between. This CDR3 spans 14 amino acids. The DNA for the CDR3 is TGTGCCAGCAGCAATGTAGGGGAGGAAGAGACCCAGTACTTC. Residues: CASSNVGEEETQYF.

In the case of this clonotype: Relative to the germline gene, one junction end is altered; a read error may explain this. The chain joins TRBV12-3 or TRBV12-4 to TRBJ2-7, with a possible D match to TRBD2 (6 bases). The CDR3 runs 14 residues. In nucleotides, the CDR3 is TGTGCCAGCAGTTTATCGGGGGACCGCAGCGAGCGGTACTTC. Its translation is CASSLSGDRSERYF.

The genes are TRBV28 and TRBJ2-7, with D uncertain. Germline CDR1 and CDR2: MDHEN and SYDVKM. The V gene lost 3 bases and the J gene lost 0 bases, with 6 bases spanning the gap. There are 13 residues in the CDR3. The CDR3 bases are TGTGCCAGCAGTTTCTATGACTCCTACGAGCAGTACTTC. Translation gives CASSFYDSYEQYF.

This rearrangement joins TRBV4-3 to TRBJ1-1; 7 nucleotides match TRBD1. The ends lost 4 bases at V and 1 base at J; junction bases unmatched: 6. The CDR3 has 15 amino acids. Germline loops: CDR1 LGHNA, CDR2 YSLEER. The CDR3 DNA reads as TGCGCCAGCAGCCCCGGGACAGCGTCGAACACTGAAGCTTTCTTT. This translates into CASSPGTASNTEAFF.

The chain joins TRBV7-9 to TRBJ1-5, with TRBD1 as a possible D gene (5 bases). The V end was cut by 7 bases, the J end by 7 bases, with 14 bases between. The V gene's germline CDR1 is SEHNR and CDR2 FQNEAQ (reference sequence). The CDR3 consists of 13 residues. CDR3 residues: CASTLGGTQPQHF. The CDR3 DNA sequence: TGTGCCAGCACCCTTGGGGGGACCCAGCCCCAGCATTTT.

V gene TRBV7-2 combines with J gene TRBJ2-7; TRBD2 aligns across 16 bases. This CDR3 contains 23 residues. J was trimmed by 4 bases and V by 0 bases; bases with no gene match: 21. Germline assignment: CDR1 SGHTA and CDR2 FQGNSA. CDR3 in amino acids: CASSLATYSGTSGRAPKLYEQYF. The CDR3, as DNA: TGTGCCAGCAGCTTAGCGACCTACTCCGGGACTAGCGGGAGGGCCCCAAAACTTTACGAGCAGTACTTC.

The genes are TRBV5-5 and TRBJ1-1, with a possible D match to TRBD1 (5 bases). Trimming shortened V by 2 bases and J by 7 bases, and 12 bases separated the two germline ends. From germline, CDR1 is SGHKS and CDR2 YYEKEE (reference sequence). CDR3 size: 13 residues. The CDR3 region has the DNA TGTGCCAGCAGCTTAGGGACGGATTATGAAGCTTTCTTT. Encoded protein: CASSLGTDYEAFF. The variable domain in full, with the rest retrieved from reference TRBV5-5 and TRBJ1-1, is DAGVTQSPTHLIKTRGQQVTLRCSPISGHKSVSWYQQVLGQGPQFIFQYYEKEERGRGNFPDRFSARQFPNYSSELNVNALLLGDSALYLCASSLGTDYEAFFGQGTRLTVV.

This clonotype has a handful of counts. The chain uses TRBV5-1 and TRBJ1-6; weak D call: TRBD1 (6 bases). The CDR3 has 15 residues. The germline V gene encodes CDR1 SGHRS and CDR2 YFSETQ. Trimming left V 0 bases short and J 9 bases short, with 13 bases between. CDR3 sequence: CASSLEGGVGSPLHF. CDR3 coding DNA: TGCGCCAGCAGCTTGGAGGGGGGCGTGGGTTCACCCCTCCACTTT.

The rearrangement uses TRBV6-5 and TRBJ1-1; tentatively, D is TRBD1 (5 bases). The V end lost 7 bases, the J end lost 1 base, and 16 bases lay between the germline ends. Germline V gives CDR1 MNHEY, CDR2 SVGAGI. This CDR3 is built from 15 residues. CDR3 loop: CASTPPGRRNTEAFF. The CDR3 DNA reads TGTGCCAGCACCCCACCGGGACGGAGGAACACTGAAGCTTTCTTT.

The CDR3 reads CASSLLGSSSTDTQYF. CDR3 nucleotides: TGTGCCAGCAGCCTCCTTGGGAGTTCTAGCACAGATACGCAGTATTTT. The V and J genes are TRBV6-1 and TRBJ2-3; D is perhaps TRBD2 (5 bases). V lost 6 bases to trimming and J lost 0 bases, with 16 bases between them. This CDR3 contains 16 residues. Germline V gene lookup returns CDR1 MNHNS and CDR2 SASEGT.

This clonotype has a handful of counts. The chain has TRBV10-3 and TRBJ2-3; D possibly corresponds to TRBD2 (5 bases). The CDR3 consists of 15 residues. Germline-derived CDR1 and CDR2 are ENHRY and SYGVKD. Trimming shortened V by 4 bases and J by 0 bases, and 11 bases separated the two germline ends. Here the CDR3 DNA reads TGTGCCATCAGTGTGTCTAGCCCAAGCACAGATACGCAGTATTTT. It codes for CAISVSSPSTDTQYF.

This clonotype occurred a few times. V and J are TRBV20-1 and TRBJ1-5; D is possibly TRBD1 (5 bases). The germline gives CDR1 DFQATT, CDR2 SNEGSKA (reference sequence). This CDR3 region has 14 residues. With 3 bases removed from V and 0 bases from J, the gap between germline ends came to 9 bases. The CDR3 nucleotides read TGCAGTGCTAGGGGACGGTATAGCAATCAGCCCCAGCATTTT. Translation gives CSARGRYSNQPQHF.

This clonotype came up many times. The CDR3, as DNA: TGCAGCGTCTGGGACAGGGCGGCGAACACTGAAGCTTTCTTT. It translates to CSVWDRAANTEAFF. The chain employs TRBV29-1 and TRBJ1-1; 9 positions agree with TRBD1. V was clipped by 6 bases and J by 1 base; unmatched bases: 6. Germline V lookup: CDR1 SQVTM, CDR2 ANQGSEA. This CDR3 region has 14 residues.

This clonotype was found many times. CDR3 DNA sequence: TGTGCCAGCACATTCCCCGGCTCTGGGGCCAACGTCCTGACTTTC. Its translation is CASTFPGSGANVLTF. This chain joins TRBV6-6 and TRBJ2-6, with D hard to call. Germline CDR1 reads MNHNY; CDR2 reads SVGAGI (reference sequence). The V and J ends lost 7 bases and 0 bases respectively, with 10 bases between them. This CDR3 is 15 amino acids long.

This clonotype was picked up a small number of times. The rearrangement joins TRBV7-3 to TRBJ2-1; D is undetermined. Between the trimmed V and J ends, which lost 0 bases and 4 bases, there was a span of 10 bases. The CDR3 consists of 15 residues. CDR1 SGHTA and CDR2 FQGTGA come from the germline V gene. The CDR3: CASSLTADGYNEQFF. In nucleotides, the CDR3 is TGTGCCAGCAGCTTAACGGCGGACGGGTACAATGAGCAGTTCTTC.

The chain recombines TRBV5-4 with TRBJ2-3; D uncertain. Germline V gene sequence: CDR1 SGHNT, CDR2 YYREEE (reference sequence). The CDR3 spans 16 residues. V dropped 1 base and J dropped 2 bases, with 14 bases sitting between them. Written as DNA, the CDR3 is TGTGCCAGCAGCTTGAGAGGCCAAACGGTCACAGATACGCAGTATTTT. Translated, it gives CASSLRGQTVTDTQYF.

In this sample, this clonotype turned up a few times. This chain links TRBV12-5 with TRBJ2-4; D unresolved. The CDR3 totals 13 residues. The V gene lost 2 bases and the J gene lost 5 bases, with 7 bases spanning the gap. In germline, CDR1 is LGHNT, CDR2 FRNRAP. In DNA form, the CDR3 reads TGTGCTAGTGGTTTGAGCCCTGAAAACATTCAGTACTTC. Residues: CASGLSPENIQYF.

CDR3 sequence (DNA): TGTGCCAGCAGTTTTCTCGGGAGCGGACAGCCCCAGCATTTT. It codes for CASSFLGSGQPQHF. The chain joins TRBV28 to TRBJ1-5; D ambiguous. The CDR3 has 14 residues. Germline CDR1 reads MDHEN; CDR2 reads SYDVKM. Between the trimmed V and J ends, which lost 3 bases and 7 bases, there was a span of 13 bases.

This clonotype was observed a handful of times. The gene calls are TRBV20-1 and TRBJ1-1; no definite D call. The CDR3 sequence is 15 residues long. V was clipped by 0 bases and J by 1 base, with 12 bases between them. CDR1 and CDR2 (germline): DFQATT, SNEGSKA (reference sequence). The CDR3 reads CSARESARPNTEAFF. The CDR3, as DNA: TGCAGTGCTAGAGAGAGTGCCAGACCGAACACTGAAGCTTTCTTT.

This chain connects TRBV9 to TRBJ2-5; 7 bases agree with TRBD2. Per the germline V gene, CDR1 is SGDLS and CDR2 is YYNGEE. V lost 7 bases, J lost 0 bases, and 12 bases stayed unmatched. This CDR3 comprises 16 residues. The CDR3 is CASSPGGGTYQETQYF. The DNA of the CDR3 is TGTGCCAGCTCCCCTGGGGGGGGGACGTACCAAGAGACCCAGTACTTC.

This clonotype showed up just once. The chain couples TRBV21-1 to TRBJ2-5; whether TRBD2, the table's D call, matches the DNA was not checked. TRBV21-1 is a pseudogene. This CDR3 has 15 amino acids. In nucleotides, the CDR3 is TGTGCCAGCAACGCGGGACGGTGGTACCAAGAGACCCAGTACTTC. Its protein product is CASNAGRWYQETQYF.

Ten or more counts support this clonotype. V is TRBV7-9 and J is TRBJ2-5, with D maybe TRBD1 (5 bases). The V end lost 4 bases, the J end lost 1 base, and 13 bases lay between the germline ends. Germline values: CDR1 SEHNR, CDR2 FQNEAQ (reference sequence). The CDR3 consists of 15 residues. The CDR3 loop reads CASSSYRKTQETQYF. The CDR3 nucleotides are TGTGCCAGCAGCTCTTACAGGAAAACCCAAGAGACCCAGTACTTC. Using reference TRBV7-9 and TRBJ2-5 for the parts outside the CDR3, the full variable domain is DTGVSQNPRHKITKRGQNVTFRCDPISEHNRLYWYRQTLGQGPEFLTYFQNEAQLEKSRLLSDRFSAERPKGSFSTLEIQRTEQGDSAMYLCASSSYRKTQETQYFGPGTRLLVL.

Of note for this clonotype: A much larger clone differs from this one at a single base, so this may be a read error. The gene calls are TRBV6-5 and TRBJ2-1; the match to TRBD1 covers 9 bases. CDR3 size: 15 residues. Germline CDR1 reads MNHEY; CDR2 reads SVGAGI. The DNA of the CDR3 is TGTGCCAGCAGTTACTCCCGGGACAGGGACAATGTGCAGTTCTTC. Translating gives CASSYSRDRDNVQFF.

This clonotype has just a few counts. V gene TRBV21-1 combines with J gene TRBJ1-2; the D segment call TRBD1 is taken from the table without a DNA check. TRBV21-1 corresponds to a pseudogene. The CDR3 totals 15 residues. For the CDR3, the DNA is TGTGCCAGCAGCAAAGTCCCCCGGATTAACTATGGCTACACCTTC. The encoded protein is CASSKVPRINYGYTF.

The chain is built from TRBV27 and TRBJ2-2; possibly TRBD1 or TRBD2 for D (5 bases each). V dropped 5 bases and J dropped 10 bases, with 14 bases sitting between them. The germline gives CDR1 MNHEY, CDR2 SMNVEV (reference sequence). CDR3 length: 13 residues. The CDR3 is CASSQGRAEELFF. CDR3 nucleotide sequence: TGTGCCAGCAGTCAGGGACGGGCCGAGGAGCTGTTTTTT.

V is TRBV7-8 and J is TRBJ1-1; D is unresolved. V shed 1 base and J shed 1 base, with 7 bases lying between them. The CDR3 spans 14 residues. CDR1 and CDR2 (germline): SGHVS, FQNEAQ. Written as DNA, the CDR3 is TGTGCCAGCAGCTTAGGACGGTCGAACACTGAAGCTTTCTTT. The encoded protein is CASSLGRSNTEAFF.

This clonotype was counted between two and nine times. V and J are TRBV5-1 and TRBJ2-3; D ambiguous. Looked up from germline, CDR1 is SGHRS and CDR2 is YFSETQ. The V and J ends lost 0 bases and 3 bases respectively, with 11 bases between them. This CDR3 contains 15 residues. The chain's CDR3 is CASSLVTPGTDTQYF. For the CDR3, the DNA is TGCGCCAGCAGCTTGGTTACCCCTGGGACAGATACGCAGTATTTT.

This chain joins TRBV29-1 and TRBJ1-2; perhaps TRBD1 as D (6 bases). The germline V gene has CDR1 SQVTM and CDR2 ANQGSEA. CDR3 length: 14 residues. Trimming left V 7 bases short and J 2 bases short, with 17 bases between. The CDR3 here is CSGSTLDRNYGYTF. In DNA, the CDR3 is TGCAGCGGATCGACGTTGGACAGAAACTATGGCTACACCTTC.

This clonotype was counted between two and nine times. This chain joins TRBV18 and TRBJ2-7; 7 nucleotides match TRBD1. This CDR3 region has 17 residues. Germline V lookup: CDR1 KGHSH, CDR2 LQKENI. With 4 bases clipped from V and 2 bases from J, the junction kept 14 bases outside the gene matches. The CDR3 DNA reads TGTGCCAGCTCACGACAAGCGACAGGGACCAAAACCTACGAGCAGTACTTC. Protein sequence: CASSRQATGTKTYEQYF.

The rearrangement joins TRBV5-6 to TRBJ2-2, with 10 bases aligning to TRBD2. J was trimmed by 5 bases and V by 4 bases; bases with no gene match: 8. Germline lookup yields CDR1 SGHDT and CDR2 YYEEEE. There are 16 residues in the CDR3. CDR3 amino acids: CASSPPSGSVTGELFF. Written as DNA, the CDR3 is TGTGCCAGCAGCCCGCCTAGCGGGAGTGTGACCGGGGAGCTGTTTTTT.